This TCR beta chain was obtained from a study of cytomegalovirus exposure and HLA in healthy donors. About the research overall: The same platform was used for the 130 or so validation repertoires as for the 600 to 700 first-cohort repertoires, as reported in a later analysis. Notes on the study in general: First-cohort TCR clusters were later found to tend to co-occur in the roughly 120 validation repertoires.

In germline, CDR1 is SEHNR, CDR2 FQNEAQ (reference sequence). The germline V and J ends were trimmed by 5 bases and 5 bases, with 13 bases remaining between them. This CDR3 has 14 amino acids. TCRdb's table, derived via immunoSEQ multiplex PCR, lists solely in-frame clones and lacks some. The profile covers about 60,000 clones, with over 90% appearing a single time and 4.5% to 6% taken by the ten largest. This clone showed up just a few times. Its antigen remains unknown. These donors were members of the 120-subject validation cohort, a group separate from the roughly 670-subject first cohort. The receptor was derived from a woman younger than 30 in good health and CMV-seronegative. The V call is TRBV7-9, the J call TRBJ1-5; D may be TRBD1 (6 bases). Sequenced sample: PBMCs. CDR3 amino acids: CASSPGVRDQPQHF. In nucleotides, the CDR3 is TGTGCCAGCAGCCCAGGGGTCCGGGATCAGCCCCAGCATTTT.